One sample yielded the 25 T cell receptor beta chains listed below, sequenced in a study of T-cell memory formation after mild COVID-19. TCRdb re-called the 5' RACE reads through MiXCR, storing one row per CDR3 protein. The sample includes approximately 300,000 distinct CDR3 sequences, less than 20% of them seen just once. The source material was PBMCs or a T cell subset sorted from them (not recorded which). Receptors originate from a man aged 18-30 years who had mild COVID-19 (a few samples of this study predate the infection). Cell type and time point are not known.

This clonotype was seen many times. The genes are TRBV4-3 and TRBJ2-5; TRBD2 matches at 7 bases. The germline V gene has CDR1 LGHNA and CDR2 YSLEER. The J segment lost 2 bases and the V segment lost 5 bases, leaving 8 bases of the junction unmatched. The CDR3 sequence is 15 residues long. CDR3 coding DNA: TGCGCCAGCAGCAGTCAACGCGGGGGTCAAGAGACCCAGTACTTC. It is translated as CASSSQRGGQETQYF.

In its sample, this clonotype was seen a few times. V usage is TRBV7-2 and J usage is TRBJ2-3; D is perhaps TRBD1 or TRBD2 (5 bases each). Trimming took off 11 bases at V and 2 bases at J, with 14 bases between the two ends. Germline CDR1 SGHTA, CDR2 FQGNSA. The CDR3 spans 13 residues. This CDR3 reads CAGFGGTTDTQYF. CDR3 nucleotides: TGTGCCGGCTTTGGGGGTACCACAGATACGCAGTATTTT. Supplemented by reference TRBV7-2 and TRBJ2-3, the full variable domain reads GAGVSQSPSNKVTEKGKDVELRCDPISGHTALYWYRQSLGQGLEFLIYFQGNSAPDKSGLPSDRFSAERTGGSVSTLTIQRTQQEDSAVYLCAGFGGTTDTQYFGPGTRLTVL.

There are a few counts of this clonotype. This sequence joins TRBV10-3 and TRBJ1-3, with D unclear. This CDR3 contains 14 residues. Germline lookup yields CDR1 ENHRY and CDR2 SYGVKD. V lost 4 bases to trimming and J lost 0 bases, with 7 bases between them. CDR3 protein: CAISVDNSGNTIYF. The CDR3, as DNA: TGTGCCATCAGTGTAGACAACTCTGGAAACACCATATATTTT.

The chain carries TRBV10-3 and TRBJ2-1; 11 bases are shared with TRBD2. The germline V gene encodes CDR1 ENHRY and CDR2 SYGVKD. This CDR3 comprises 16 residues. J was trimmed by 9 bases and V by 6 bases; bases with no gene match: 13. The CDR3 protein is CAISQLAGEPHREQFF. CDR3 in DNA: TGTGCCATCAGCCAACTAGCGGGGGAACCCCACCGTGAGCAGTTCTTC.

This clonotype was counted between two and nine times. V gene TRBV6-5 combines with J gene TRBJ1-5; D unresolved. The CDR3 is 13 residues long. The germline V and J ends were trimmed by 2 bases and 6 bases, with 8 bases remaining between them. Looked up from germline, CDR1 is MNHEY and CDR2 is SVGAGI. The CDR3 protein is CASSYGLSQPQHF. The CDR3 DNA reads TGTGCCAGCAGTTACGGGTTGAGTCAGCCCCAGCATTTT.

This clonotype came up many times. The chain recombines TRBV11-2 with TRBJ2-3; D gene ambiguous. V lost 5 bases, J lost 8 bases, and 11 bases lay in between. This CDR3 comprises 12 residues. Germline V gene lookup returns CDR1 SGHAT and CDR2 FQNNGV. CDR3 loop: CASSKLGITQYF. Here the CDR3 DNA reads TGTGCCAGCAGCAAATTAGGAATTACGCAGTATTTT.

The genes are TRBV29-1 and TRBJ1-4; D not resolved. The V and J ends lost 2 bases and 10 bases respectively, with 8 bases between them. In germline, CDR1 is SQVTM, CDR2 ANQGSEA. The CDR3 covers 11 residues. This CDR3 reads CSVEISGKLFF. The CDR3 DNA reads TGCAGCGTTGAAATTAGTGGAAAACTGTTTTTT.

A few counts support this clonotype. Here the CDR3 DNA reads TGTGCCAGCAGTGACACCAATAGCGCAGATACGCAGTATTTT. Protein product: CASSDTNSADTQYF. The chain links TRBV25-1 to TRBJ2-3; possibly TRBD2 for D (5 bases). Germline-derived CDR1 and CDR2 are MGHDK and SYGVNS. V gave up 3 bases and J gave up 4 bases, with 11 bases separating them. The CDR3 length is 14 residues.

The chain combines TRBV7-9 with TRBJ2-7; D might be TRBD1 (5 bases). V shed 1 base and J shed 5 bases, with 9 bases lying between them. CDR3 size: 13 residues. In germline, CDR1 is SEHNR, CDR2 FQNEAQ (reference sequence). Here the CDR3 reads CASSLEGKDEQYF. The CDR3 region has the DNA TGTGCCAGCAGCTTAGAGGGGAAGGACGAGCAGTACTTC.

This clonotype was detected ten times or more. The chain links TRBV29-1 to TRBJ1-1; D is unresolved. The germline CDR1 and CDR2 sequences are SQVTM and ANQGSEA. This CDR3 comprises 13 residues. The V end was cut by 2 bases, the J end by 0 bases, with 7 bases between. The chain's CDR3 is CSVEPFVNTEAFF. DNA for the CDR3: TGCAGCGTTGAACCGTTTGTGAACACTGAAGCTTTCTTT.

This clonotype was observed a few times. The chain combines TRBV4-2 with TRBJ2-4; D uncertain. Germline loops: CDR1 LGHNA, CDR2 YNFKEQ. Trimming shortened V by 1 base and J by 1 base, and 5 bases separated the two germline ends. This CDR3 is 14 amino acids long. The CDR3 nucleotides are TGTGCCAGCAGCCAAGGATCGGCCAAAAACATTCAGTACTTC. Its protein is CASSQGSAKNIQYF.

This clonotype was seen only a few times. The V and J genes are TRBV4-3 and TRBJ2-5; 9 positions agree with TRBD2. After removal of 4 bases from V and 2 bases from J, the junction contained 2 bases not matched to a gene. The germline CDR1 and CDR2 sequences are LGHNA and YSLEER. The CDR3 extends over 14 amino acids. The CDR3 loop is CASSPSGAQETQYF. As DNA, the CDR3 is TGCGCCAGCAGCCCTAGCGGGGCACAAGAGACCCAGTACTTC.

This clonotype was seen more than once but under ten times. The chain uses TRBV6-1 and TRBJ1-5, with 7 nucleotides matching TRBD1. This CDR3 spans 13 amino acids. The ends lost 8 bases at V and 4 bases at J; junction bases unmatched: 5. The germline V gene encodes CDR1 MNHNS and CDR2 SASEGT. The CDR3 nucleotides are TGTGCCAGCTTAGGGACAGCTAATCAGCCCCAGCATTTT. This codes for CASLGTANQPQHF.

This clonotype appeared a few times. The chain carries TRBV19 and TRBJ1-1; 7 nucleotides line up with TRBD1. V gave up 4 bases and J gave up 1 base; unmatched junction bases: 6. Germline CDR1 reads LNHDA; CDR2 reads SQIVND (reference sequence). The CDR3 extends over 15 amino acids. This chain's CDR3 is CASSRYRGKNTEAFF. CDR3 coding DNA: TGTGCCAGTAGTAGGTACAGGGGTAAGAACACTGAAGCTTTCTTT.

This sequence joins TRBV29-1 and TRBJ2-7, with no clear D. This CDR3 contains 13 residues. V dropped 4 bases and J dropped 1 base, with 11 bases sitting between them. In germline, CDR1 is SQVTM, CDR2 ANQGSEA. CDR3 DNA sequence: TGCAGCGTTGCGGTGACTTTATCCTACGAGCAGTACTTC. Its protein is CSVAVTLSYEQYF.

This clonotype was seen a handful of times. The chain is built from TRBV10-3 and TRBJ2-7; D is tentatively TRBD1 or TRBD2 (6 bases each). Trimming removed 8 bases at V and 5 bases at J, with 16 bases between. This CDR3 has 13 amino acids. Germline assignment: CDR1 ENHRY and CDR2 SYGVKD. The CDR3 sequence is CAIGAGEANEQYF. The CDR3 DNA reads TGTGCCATCGGCGCAGGGGAGGCCAACGAGCAGTACTTC.

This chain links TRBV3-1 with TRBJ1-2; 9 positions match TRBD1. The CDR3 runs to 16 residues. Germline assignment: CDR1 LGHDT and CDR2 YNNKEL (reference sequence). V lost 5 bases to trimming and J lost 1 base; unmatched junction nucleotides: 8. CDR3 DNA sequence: TGTGCCAGCAGCTTCCGAAACAGGGGGCGTAACTATGGCTACACCTTC. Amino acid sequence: CASSFRNRGRNYGYTF.

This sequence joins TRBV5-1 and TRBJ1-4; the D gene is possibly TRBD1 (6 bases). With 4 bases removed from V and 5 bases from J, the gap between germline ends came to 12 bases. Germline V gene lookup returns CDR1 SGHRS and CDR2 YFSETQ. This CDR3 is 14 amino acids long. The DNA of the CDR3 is TGCGCCAGCAGCCACGGAGACAGGAATGAAAAACTGTTTTTT. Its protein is CASSHGDRNEKLFF.

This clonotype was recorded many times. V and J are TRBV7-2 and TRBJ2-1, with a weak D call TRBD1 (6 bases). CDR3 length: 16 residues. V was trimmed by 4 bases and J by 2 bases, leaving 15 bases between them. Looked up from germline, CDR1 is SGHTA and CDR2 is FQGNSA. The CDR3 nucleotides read TGTGCCAGCAGCTCACCGGGGACACGCCCCTACAATGAGCAGTTCTTC. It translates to CASSSPGTRPYNEQFF.

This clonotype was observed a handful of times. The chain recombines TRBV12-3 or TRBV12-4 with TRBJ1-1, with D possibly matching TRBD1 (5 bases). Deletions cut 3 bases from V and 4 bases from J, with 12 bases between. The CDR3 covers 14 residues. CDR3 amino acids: CASSFSGSGTEAFF. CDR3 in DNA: TGTGCCAGCAGTTTCTCAGGGTCCGGCACTGAAGCTTTCTTT.

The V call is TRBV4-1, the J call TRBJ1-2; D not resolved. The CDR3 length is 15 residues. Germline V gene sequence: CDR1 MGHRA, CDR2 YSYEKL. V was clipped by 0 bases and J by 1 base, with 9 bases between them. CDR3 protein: CASSQDKELNYGYTF. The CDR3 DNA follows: TGCGCCAGCAGCCAAGATAAGGAGCTTAACTATGGCTACACCTTC.

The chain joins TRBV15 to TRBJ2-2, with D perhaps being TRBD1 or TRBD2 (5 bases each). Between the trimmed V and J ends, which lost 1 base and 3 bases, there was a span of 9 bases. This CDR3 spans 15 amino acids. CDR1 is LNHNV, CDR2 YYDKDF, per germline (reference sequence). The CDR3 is CATSRGDGDTGELFF. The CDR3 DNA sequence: TGTGCCACCAGCAGAGGGGACGGAGACACCGGGGAGCTGTTTTTT.

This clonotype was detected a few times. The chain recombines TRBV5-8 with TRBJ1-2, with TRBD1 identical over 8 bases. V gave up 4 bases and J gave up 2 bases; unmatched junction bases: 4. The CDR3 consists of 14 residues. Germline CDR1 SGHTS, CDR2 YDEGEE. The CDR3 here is CASSPPGGNYGYTF. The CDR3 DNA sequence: TGTGCCAGCAGCCCACCAGGGGGCAACTATGGCTACACCTTC.

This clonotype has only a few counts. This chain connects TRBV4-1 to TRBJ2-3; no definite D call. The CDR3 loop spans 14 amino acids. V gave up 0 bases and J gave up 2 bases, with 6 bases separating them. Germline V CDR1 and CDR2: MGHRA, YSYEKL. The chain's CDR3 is CASSQEVLTDTQYF. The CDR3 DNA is TGCGCCAGCAGCCAAGAGGTTCTCACAGATACGCAGTATTTT.

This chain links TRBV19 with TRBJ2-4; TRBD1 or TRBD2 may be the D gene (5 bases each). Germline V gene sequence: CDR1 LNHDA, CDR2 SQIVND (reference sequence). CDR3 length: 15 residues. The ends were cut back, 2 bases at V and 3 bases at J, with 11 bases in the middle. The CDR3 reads CASSIRGYDKNIQYF. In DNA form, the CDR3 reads TGTGCCAGTAGTATACGGGGCTACGACAAAAACATTCAGTACTTC.